What follows is one T cell receptor (beta chain) and its context. Some clones are missing from TCRdb's copy, which holds only in-frame ones; the method was immunoSEQ multiplex PCR. The table lists about 69,000 clones, 90% of them singletons, with 4% to 6.5% in the top ten. This sample stems from a study of blood T cell repertoires in COVID-19. Across the whole study: The cDNA or gDNA used as material had been derived from T cells, B-cell-depleted T cells, or PBMCs.

The CDR3 is 14 residues long. CDR1 and CDR2 from the germline V gene are SGHVS and FQNEAQ. Trimming pared 5 bases from V and 2 bases from J, leaving 13 bases between. The receptor was derived from a man in his forties or fifties with acute or convalescent COVID-19. The sample consisted of peripheral blood. The chain combines TRBV7-8 with TRBJ2-7; tentative D call: TRBD2 (6 bases). The CDR3 DNA sequence: TGTGCCAGCAGCACGCTGCGGAGGGCCTACGAGCAGTACTTC. This encodes CASSTLRRAYEQYF.